Listed below are T cell receptor beta chains from one sample, sequenced in a study of blood T cell repertoires in COVID-19. TCRdb's copy holds only in-frame clones and misses some; the assay was immunoSEQ multiplex PCR. The sample includes about 170,000 clones, approximately 87% of them seen just once. The specimen was PBMCs or T cells enriched from blood (not recorded which). The source is a woman aged 45-59 years who had recovered from COVID-19. Each CDR3 is given with its conserved first and last residue. A D gene is named only where the DNA matches it firmly. The size entry is marked missing in some rows and otherwise reads once, few, many or a size class.

D gene	V gene	clone size	J gene	CDR3 protein	CDR3 DNA
TRBD1	TRBV2	.	TRBJ1-6	CASRDAGTDLNSPLHF	TGTGCCAGCAGGGACGCCGGGACAGATCTTAATTCACCCCTCCACTTT
TRBD1	TRBV7-2	.	TRBJ1-2	CASSHTGGNYGYTF	TGTGCCAGCAGCCACACAGGGGGCAATTATGGCTACACCTTC
.	TRBV28	.	TRBJ2-2	CASNRANTGELFF	TGTGCCAGCAACAGGGCGAACACCGGGGAGCTGTTTTTT
.	TRBV7-9	.	TRBJ1-1	CASSSRGDTEAFF	TGTGCCAGCAGCTCGCGGGGAGACACTGAAGCTTTCTTT
TRBD1	TRBV5-1	.	TRBJ2-5	CASSSGQGGETQYF	TGCGCCAGCAGCTCGGGACAGGGCGGAGAGACCCAGTACTTC
.	TRBV7-2	once	TRBJ1-6	CASSVSPGVGNSPLHF	TGTGCCAGCAGCGTATCACCAGGGGTGGGAAATTCACCCCTCCACTTT
TRBD1	TRBV2	.	TRBJ1-1	CASTPGTGITEAFF	TGTGCCAGCACCCCAGGGACAGGGATCACTGAAGCTTTCTTT
.	TRBV5-5	once	TRBJ1-4	CASSLGASGEKLFF	TGTGCCAGCAGCTTGGGAGCCTCAGGCGAAAAACTGTTTTTT
.	TRBV4-2	.	TRBJ1-4	CASSRPGGGTNEKLFF	TGTGCCAGCAGCCGTCCGGGGGGGGGAACTAATGAAAAACTGTTTTTT
TRBD1	TRBV24-1	.	TRBJ1-5	CATSDGQGSNQPQHF	TGTGCCACCAGTGATGGACAGGGGAGCAATCAGCCCCAGCATTTT
.	TRBV19	.	TRBJ1-5	CASSLEGGANQPQHF	TGTGCCAGTAGCCTGGAAGGAGGGGCCAATCAGCCCCAGCATTTT
TRBD1	TRBV13	.	TRBJ1-3	CASSPDRDTGNTIYF	TGTGCCAGCAGCCCAGACAGGGACACTGGAAACACCATATATTTT
.	TRBV7-2	.	TRBJ2-5	CASSSAQVMGGQYF	TGTGCCAGCAGCTCTGCCCAAGTCATGGGGGGCCAGTACTTC
.	TRBV5-1	few	TRBJ2-3	CASASGWVPDTQYF	TGCGCCAGCGCGTCGGGGTGGGTGCCAGATACGCAGTATTTT
.	TRBV28	.	TRBJ1-2	CASTVQGRNYGYTF	TGTGCCAGCACTGTACAGGGTAGGAACTATGGCTACACCTTC
.	TRBV10-3	.	TRBJ1-2	CAISVEGEYYGYTF	TGTGCCATCAGTGTGGAGGGAGAGTACTATGGCTACACCTTC
TRBD1	TRBV10-1	.	TRBJ1-6	CAIVGGPNNSPLHF	TGCGCCATCGTAGGGGGCCCCAATAATTCACCCCTCCACTTT
TRBD2	TRBV11-3	.	TRBJ2-1	CASSLQAGAYNEQFF	TGTGCCAGCAGCTTGCAAGCGGGGGCCTACAATGAGCAGTTCTTC
TRBD2	TRBV6-5	.	TRBJ2-5	CASSYTGRGRETQYF	TGTGCCAGCAGTTACACAGGGCGCGGGAGGGAGACCCAGTACTTC
.	TRBV5-1	.	TRBJ2-1	CASTLGRGNSYNEQFF	TGCGCCAGCACCCTCGGTCGGGGGAACTCCTACAATGAGCAGTTCTTC
.	TRBV2	.	TRBJ2-2	CASSGSRGELFF	TGTGCCAGCAGTGGGAGTCGGGGGGAGCTGTTTTTT
.	TRBV7-9	.	TRBJ2-1	CASTFYVPQQFF	TGTGCCAGCACCTTCTACGTGCCCCAGCAGTTCTTC
.	TRBV5-1	few	TRBJ2-2	CASSGGANTGELFF	TGCGCCAGCAGCGGAGGGGCGAACACCGGGGAGCTGTTTTTT
.	TRBV30	many	TRBJ1-2	CAWRYREGYTF	TGTGCCTGGAGGTACAGGGAGGGCTACACCTTC
TRBD2	TRBV19	.	TRBJ2-4	CASSPRGGRGGVAKNIQYF	TGTGCCAGTAGTCCCCGTGGAGGGCGGGGGGGAGTAGCCAAAAACATTCAGTACTTC
TRBD1	TRBV30	.	TRBJ1-2	CAWREQGFDGYTF	TGTGCCTGGAGGGAACAGGGGTTTGACGGCTACACCTTC
.	TRBV3-1/TRBV3-2	.	TRBJ1-4	CASSQGEGVGKLFF	TGTGCCAGCAGCCAAGGTGAGGGAGTCGGCAAACTGTTTTTT
.	TRBV3-1/TRBV3-2	.	TRBJ1-1	CASSLSGRAFF	TGTGCCAGCAGCCTTTCGGGGAGGGCTTTCTTT
.	TRBV13	.	TRBJ1-2	CASSPRGDYGYTF	TGTGCCAGCAGCCCTCGGGGAGACTATGGCTACACCTTC
TRBD1	TRBV7-2	.	TRBJ1-2	CASSPHTGGVGYGYTF	TGTGCCAGCAGCCCTCATACAGGGGGCGTGGGTTATGGCTACACCTTC
TRBD2	TRBV27	.	TRBJ2-3	CASRILAGGEDTQYF	TGTGCCAGCAGAATATTAGCGGGAGGAGAAGATACGCAGTATTTT
.	TRBV9	.	TRBJ2-2	CASSVVGSRNTGELFF	TGTGCCAGCAGCGTAGTCGGTAGCAGGAACACCGGGGAGCTGTTTTTT
.	TRBV19	.	TRBJ1-5	CASSSSIEGQPQHF	TGTGCCAGTAGTTCCTCCATCGAGGGCCAGCCCCAGCATTTT
.	TRBV21-1	once	TRBJ1-1	CASSKGGPALNTEAFF	TGTGCCAGCAGCAAAGGAGGGCCAGCTTTGAACACTGAAGCTTTCTTT
.	TRBV6-1	.	TRBJ2-5	CASSEVGARTQYF	TGTGCCAGCAGTGAGGTGGGGGCCCGGACCCAGTACTTC
.	TRBV11-3	few	TRBJ1-2	CASSTHYGMSGYTF	TGTGCCAGCAGCACTCATTACGGGATGAGTGGCTACACCTTC
.	TRBV6-5	.	TRBJ2-1	CASRQGRRNEQFF	TGTGCCAGCAGACAGGGGAGGAGGAATGAGCAGTTCTTC
TRBD2	TRBV3-1/TRBV3-2	few	TRBJ2-5	CASSPRTSAETQYF	TGTGCCAGCAGCCCGCGGACTAGCGCAGAGACCCAGTACTTC
.	TRBV9	many	TRBJ2-2	CASSVGGQVTGELFF	TGTGCCAGCAGCGTAGGTGGACAAGTCACCGGGGAGCTGTTTTTT
.	TRBV6-5	once	TRBJ1-6	CASSYRTAAGGSPLHF	TGTGCCAGCAGTTACCGCACAGCGGCCGGGGGTTCACCCCTCCACTTT
.	TRBV9	.	TRBJ1-6	CASSAGGRNNSPLHF	TGTGCCAGCAGCGCCGGCGGAAGAAATAATTCACCCCTCCACTTT
TRBD2	TRBV5-1	.	TRBJ2-1	CASSWDPSGGYNEQFF	TGCGCCAGCAGCTGGGACCCTAGCGGGGGTTACAATGAGCAGTTCTTC